These 5 T cell receptor beta chains share one sample of origin, sequenced in a study of cytomegalovirus exposure and HLA in healthy donors. Primers for the PCR totalled 60 Vbeta and 13 Jbeta. Profiled with immunoSEQ multiplex PCR; TCRdb holds only in-frame clones, not every one. Of around 120,000 clones listed, more than 60% are singletons. Sequenced sample: PBMCs. Receptors were obtained from a female donor in good health and CMV-seropositive.

This clone was detected only once. The chain joins TRBV30 to TRBJ1-2; 7 nucleotides match TRBD1. This CDR3 comprises 16 residues. V lost 3 bases, J lost 1 base, and 11 bases stayed unmatched. Germline V lookup: CDR1 GTSNPN, CDR2 SVGIG (reference sequence). The CDR3 DNA sequence: TGTGCCTGGAGAATTGACAGGGTCCCCTTTAACTATGGCTACACCTTC. It yields the protein CAWRIDRVPFNYGYTF. The variable domain in full, with the rest retrieved from reference TRBV30 and TRBJ1-2, is SQTIHQWPATLVQPVGSPLSLECTVEGTSNPNLYWYRQAAGRGLQLLFYSVGIGQISSEVPQNLSASRPQDRQFILSSKKLLLSDSGFYLCAWRIDRVPFNYGYTFGSGTRLTVV.

The rearrangement links TRBV29-1 to TRBJ2-1; D is unresolved. Trimming removed 8 bases at V and 4 bases at J, with 12 bases between. Per germline, CDR1 SQVTM and CDR2 ANQGSEA. The CDR3 spans 12 residues. CDR3 region: CSKSGPYNEQFF. The CDR3 DNA reads TGCAGCAAGTCGGGTCCTTACAATGAGCAGTTCTTC.

V gene TRBV10-3 combines with J gene TRBJ1-6; D is unclear. V dropped 3 bases and J dropped 10 bases, with 16 bases sitting between them. Germline values: CDR1 ENHRY, CDR2 SYGVKD. The CDR3 spans 15 residues. The CDR3 nucleotides are TGTGCCATCAGTGAACAAGGAGGGAGGCGCTCACCCCTCCACTTT. Amino acid sequence: CAISEQGGRRSPLHF.

This chain uses TRBV7-2 with TRBJ2-7, with 12 bases that match TRBD2. The V and J ends lost 7 bases and 4 bases, in that order; junction bases with no gene match: 5. Germline V lookup: CDR1 SGHTA, CDR2 FQGNSA. This CDR3 contains 14 residues. The CDR3 sequence: CASKPGLAGYEQYF. For the CDR3, the DNA is TGTGCCAGCAAACCGGGACTAGCGGGTTACGAGCAGTACTTC.

The rearrangement joins TRBV19 to TRBJ2-3; D is uncertain. The V gene's germline CDR1 is LNHDA and CDR2 SQIVND (reference sequence). Trimming removed 7 bases from V and 3 bases from J, with 14 bases in between. This CDR3 is 14 amino acids long. CDR3 loop: CASTTVVPTDTQYF. The CDR3, as DNA: TGTGCCAGTACCACTGTCGTGCCTACAGATACGCAGTATTTT.